The following is a T cell receptor beta chain sequence with its context. The specificity of this receptor is unknown. Base qualities were left out, and no much larger clone turns up one base away. This sample includes further DNA sequences coding for the same CDR3. This entry belongs to a study of shared clonotypes between healthy human individuals (dated by TCRdb to 2018 to 2020). Some background on the complete study: The cohort comprised a couple of women and three men aged 18 to 49 years. For each donor, three plates each were used for CD4 naive and CD4 memory, two plates were used for CD8 naive, and one plate was used for CD8 memory. To estimate repertoire size and how much clonotypes are shared between individuals, the study performed deep sequencing of blood TCR repertoires from five healthy adults. To increase sequencing depth and limit assay-specific biases, TCR repertoire library preparation and sequencing were carried out by different laboratories using diverse techniques. Per donor, leukapheresis produced somewhere between about 0.94 and 10 billion PBMCs.

TCR CDR3 regions were amplified from genomic DNA by multiplex PCR using the deep immunoSEQ assay. Genomic DNA extracted from each cell subset was distributed evenly over all wells of several immunoSEQ 96-well plates, and each plate served as one replicate. For sorted subsets, around 0.2 ug of genomic DNA, equivalent to roughly 33,000 T cell genomes, went into each replicate PCR. Purified libraries were quantified with a Qubit 3.0 fluorometer, sized on a Bioanalyzer 2100, and re-quantified with the KAPA Library Quantification kit. Each immunoSEQ 96-well plate was sequenced on its own single-read 150-cycle Illumina NextSeq 550 flow cell. Per the source publication's procedure: Because the immunoSEQ output held only junctional sequences and lacked quality scores, the filtering could not match the filtering applied to full-length reads. To assign V/J genes and CDR3, sequences were annotated against IMGT germline references using PyIR, a Python wrapper for IgBLAST v1.9. Any read was removed if the V/J assignment was weak (E-value above 1e-6), the CDR3 was missing, or the read contained stop codons, out-of-frame junctions, or ambiguous translated residues. V3J clonotypes were defined as sequences sharing the same inferred V gene, J gene, and CDR3 amino acid sequence. The percentage overlap between two repertoires was calculated by dividing the number of shared unique clonotypes by the size of the smaller repertoire. Richness of each repertoire was evaluated using RTK rarefaction, the Chao1 estimator, and Recon v2.1 estimates of unobserved clonotypes. For all TCRbeta clonotypes obtained by the gDNA method from four donors, generation probabilities were computed with OLGA. TCRdb took over this immuneACCESS table, retaining in-frame rearrangements with V and J assigned. Such tables are incomplete; in checked studies, under half of the missing clones stem from an unresolved V gene, and the remainder is unexplained. V, J and clone size are those of that table, while D and trimming were read from the DNA. Present in this sample are roughly 2.4 million clones, approximately 94% of which were seen just once. The ten largest clones represent roughly 0.13% of the sample.

Donors were healthy HIV-negative adults with no recently reported acute infections or vaccinations. All donors were Caucasian adults living in Nashville, Tennessee, USA. CD4+ T cells were enriched through magnetic negative selection, after which naive cells were positively selected on CD45RA and the remaining negative fraction served as the memory subset. After blood collection by leukapheresis, PBMCs were isolated using Ficoll-Histopaque density gradient centrifugation and then cryopreserved in the vapor phase of liquid nitrogen. Analytical flow cytometry was used to check the purity and quantity of each magnetically sorted T cell population. From each sorted fraction, genomic DNA was isolated and quantified by UV absorbance on a Nanodrop 2000c. As encoded in the germline V gene (reference sequence), CDR1 is SGHNT while CDR2 is YYREEE. Deletion took 2 bases off V and 9 bases off J, with a span of 6 bases between the germline ends. The CDR3 sequence holds 11 residues, the cysteine and phenylalanine included. The CDR3 DNA has 33 bases and is translated from base 1.

Overall study outcomes, separate from this receptor: Rarefaction of sorted-subset datasets indicated incomplete sequencing despite the large sequencing depth. Sharing across a few donors was observed for 4.5% to 6.5% of naive CD4, over 3% of naive CD8, 2% to 2.5% of memory CD4, and roughly 0.4% of memory CD8 clonotypes. Sampling was restricted to blood, and TCR repertoires in tissues likely differ from the TCR repertoires found in blood. Based on pairwise subsampling, the degree of clonotype sharing among donors was expected to be affected by sequencing depth. Estimated clonotype richness was generally larger for naive than for memory subsets. Because the study included only a small number of donors, the genetic and exposure-history diversity represented was limited. Clonotypes shared by all four sorted-subset donors showed higher generation probabilities than non-shared clonotypes.

The TCR was taken from a man younger than 35 in good health. The rearranged segments are TRBV5-4 and TRBJ2-1, with the D gene too uncertain to name. Sequencing used naive CD4+ T cells sorted from blood. The cell subset or site tag for this specimen amounts to: CD45RA+ positively selected. The CDR3 corresponds to CASSLGSEQFF. The nucleotides are TGTGCCAGCAGCTTAGGTAGTGAGCAGTTCTTC.